Shown below are 28 T cell receptor beta chains from a single sample sequenced in a study of molecular identifiers for immune sequencing clone quantification. TCRdb processed the PCR reads anew with MiXCR; each CDR3 protein has one entry. This sample yields tens of thousands of distinct CDR3 sequences, of which around 27% are seen a single time; 1.9% belongs to the top ten. Sequenced sample: naive CD8+ T cells from blood, with Jurkat cell RNA spiked in. Subset described: FACS-sorted CD8+CD4-CCR7+CD45RA+ naive T cells. These receptors were taken from a human donor in good health. Some libraries in this study had Jurkat cell RNA spiked in.

A word on this clonotype: The CDR3 carries no conserved terminal phenylalanine or tryptophan, so it likely arises from a read error. This chain joins TRBV2 and TRBJ1-4; tentative D call: TRBD1 (5 bases). V was clipped by 3 bases and J by 4 bases, with 9 bases between them. Germline V lookup: CDR1 SNHLY, CDR2 FYNNEI. This CDR3 comprises 14 residues. The DNA for the CDR3 is TGTGCCAGCAGTGACGACAGTTTTAATGAAAAACTGTTTCTT. Its protein is CASSDDSFNEKLFL.

Turning to this clonotype: A read error may be the cause here, since a much bigger clone is one base away. V is TRBV6-2 or TRBV6-3 and J is TRBJ2-5; a weak D match, TRBD1 (6 bases). Germline V gene data show CDR1 as MNHEY and CDR2 as SVGEGT. The length of the CDR3 is 15 residues. The chain's CDR3 is CDSSSWGPGQETQYF. In DNA form, the CDR3 reads TGTGACAGCAGTTCGTGGGGGCCAGGTCAAGAGACCCAGTACTTC.

This clonotype was observed at least ten times. This sequence joins TRBV12-3 or TRBV12-4 and TRBJ2-5; D is undetermined. The V and J ends lost 5 bases and 2 bases respectively, with 9 bases between them. CDR3 length equals 13 residues. The chain's CDR3 is CASSRIGQETQYF. DNA for the CDR3: TGTGCCAGCAGTCGCATTGGACAAGAGACCCAGTACTTC.

This clonotype was counted many times. V gene TRBV6-6 combines with J gene TRBJ2-7, with a tentative D call TRBD1 (5 bases). CDR3 length equals 14 residues. CDR1 is MNHNY and CDR2 is SVGAGI in the germline V gene (reference sequence). V lost 4 bases to trimming and J lost 2 bases, with 12 bases between them. As DNA, the CDR3 is TGTGCCAGCAGTTTGAAGGGGATGCCCTACGAGCAGTACTTC. Translated, it gives CASSLKGMPYEQYF.

This clonotype showed up many times. This rearrangement joins TRBV5-1 to TRBJ1-2, with TRBD1 matching over 9 bases. J was trimmed by 8 bases and V by 0 bases; bases with no gene match: 11. The CDR3 covers 16 residues. Per germline, CDR1 SGHRS and CDR2 YFSETQ. The CDR3 DNA follows: TGCGCCAGCAGCTTGGAAACGGGACAGGGCGCGCTCGGCTACACCTTC. Its translation is CASSLETGQGALGYTF.

This clonotype has a handful of counts. This sequence joins TRBV20-1 and TRBJ2-7, with 7 bases fitting TRBD1. Germline assignment: CDR1 DFQATT and CDR2 SNEGSKA (reference sequence). The CDR3 contains 14 residues. The ends lost 6 bases at V and 1 base at J; junction bases unmatched: 9. CDR3 DNA: TGCAGTGCCCAGGGGACAGTAAGATCCTACGAGCAGTACTTC. Translated: CSAQGTVRSYEQYF.

This clonotype was seen many times. The genes are TRBV5-1 and TRBJ1-1; weak D call: TRBD1 (6 bases). CDR1 is SGHRS and CDR2 is YFSETQ in the germline V gene. Between the trimmed V and J ends, which lost 1 base and 1 base, there was a span of 8 bases. The CDR3 is made up of 14 amino acids. The CDR3: CASSLIQGNTEAFF. The DNA of the CDR3 is TGCGCCAGCAGCTTGATACAGGGGAACACTGAAGCTTTCTTT.

The chain has TRBV4-3 and TRBJ2-7, with D perhaps being TRBD1 or TRBD2 (5 bases each). V was trimmed by 2 bases and J by 8 bases, leaving 16 bases between them. The germline V gene encodes CDR1 LGHNA and CDR2 YSLEER. There are 14 residues in the CDR3. Written as DNA, the CDR3 is TGCGCCAGCAGCCAATCCGGGACCGACAGCAAGCAGTACTTC. It translates to CASSQSGTDSKQYF.

This clonotype was recorded at least ten times. The DNA of the CDR3 is TGTGCCAGCAGCCATGTGGGACTAGCGACCTACGAGCAGTACTTC. This codes for CASSHVGLATYEQYF. The rearrangement uses TRBV14 and TRBJ2-7, with 10 nucleotides matching TRBD2. The CDR3 is 15 residues long. Germline V CDR1 and CDR2: SGHDN, FVKESK. V was clipped by 3 bases and J by 2 bases; unmatched bases: 4.

This clonotype occurred many times. This chain links TRBV5-4 with TRBJ2-2; D unclear. Germline-derived CDR1 and CDR2 are SGHNT and YYREEE (reference sequence). V shed 1 base and J shed 6 bases, with 1 base lying between them. The length of the CDR3 is 11 residues. The CDR3 DNA reads TGTGCCAGCAGCTTGTCCGGGGAGCTGTTTTTT. Residues: CASSLSGELFF.

On this clonotype: A much larger clone differs from this one at a single base, so this may be a read error. V and J are TRBV7-9 and TRBJ1-1; maybe TRBD1 (5 bases). The CDR3 spans 15 residues. Germline V CDR1 and CDR2: SEHNR, FQNEAQ (reference sequence). The CDR3 reads CTSSLGVAENTEAFF. The CDR3 coding sequence is TGTACCAGCAGCTTAGGGGTCGCAGAGAACACTGAAGCTTTCTTT.

This clonotype came up many times. The rearrangement uses TRBV19 and TRBJ2-7; 8 bases match TRBD1. CDR3 length equals 14 residues. The trim removed 9 bases at V and 4 bases at J, leaving 11 bases unmatched. The germline V gene has CDR1 LNHDA and CDR2 SQIVND (reference sequence). This chain's CDR3 is CASREAGGKYEQYF. As DNA, the CDR3 is TGTGCCAGCAGGGAGGCAGGGGGCAAGTACGAGCAGTACTTC.

This clonotype was observed a single time. This clone may be a read error of a much larger clone one base away. The final CDR3 position lacks the conserved phenylalanine or tryptophan, pointing to a likely read error. The CDR3 spells CASSVWDHPDEQYS. The CDR3 DNA sequence: TGTGCCAGCAGCGTCTGGGACCACCCGGACGAGCAGTACTCC. This rearrangement joins TRBV9 to TRBJ2-7; perhaps D is TRBD1 or TRBD2 (5 bases each). This CDR3 spans 14 amino acids. V lost 2 bases to trimming and J lost 5 bases, with 14 bases between them. Per the germline V gene, CDR1 is SGDLS and CDR2 is YYNGEE.

A remark on this clonotype: A read error may explain this, as a much larger clone is one base away. This chain joins TRBV28 and TRBJ1-5; 7 bases map to TRBD1. Trimming cost V 3 bases and J 9 bases; bases outside gene matches: 8. Germline CDR1 and CDR2: MDHEN and SYDVKM. The CDR3 sequence is 14 residues long. CDR3 sequence: CASSFTGVSPPQHF. The CDR3 DNA reads as TGTGCCAGCAGTTTTACAGGGGTCTCGCCGCCCCAGCATTTT.

This clonotype occurred many times. The rearrangement links TRBV27 to TRBJ2-7; tentatively, D is TRBD2 (5 bases). The CDR3 covers 14 residues. Trimming removed 5 bases at V and 3 bases at J, with 14 bases between. Germline CDR1 is MNHEY and CDR2 is SMNVEV (reference sequence). In DNA form, the CDR3 reads TGTGCCAGCAGTCCCGGACTGGGCCACTACGAGCAGTACTTC. Its protein product is CASSPGLGHYEQYF.

About this clonotype itself: This could be a read error, since a much larger clone is one nucleotide away. The rearrangement uses TRBV29-1 and TRBJ1-2, with D unresolved. Germline V lookup: CDR1 SQVTM, CDR2 ANQGSEA. The CDR3 has 11 amino acids. CDR3 DNA sequence: TGCAGCGTTTTGACAACCTATGGCTACCCCTTC. Its protein is CSVLTTYGYPF.

V and J are TRBV19 and TRBJ1-4; D is possibly TRBD1 (5 bases). The CDR3 covers 17 residues. The ends were cut back, 8 bases at V and 0 bases at J, with 19 bases in the middle. Germline V gene data show CDR1 as LNHDA and CDR2 as SQIVND (reference sequence). DNA of the CDR3: TGTGCCAGTGGTTCCAATGATGAGGGACCAACTAATGAAAAACTGTTTTTT. This gives the protein CASGSNDEGPTNEKLFF.

This clonotype showed up many times. The J gene is TRBJ2-2, the V gene TRBV12-3 or TRBV12-4; 11 bases are a match to TRBD1. This CDR3 contains 16 residues. After removal of 6 bases from V and 5 bases from J, the junction contained 8 bases not matched to a gene. The CDR3 DNA reads TGTGCCAGCAGCATGGACAGGGGGCTGTGGACCGGGGAGCTGTTTTTT. Translation gives CASSMDRGLWTGELFF.

Comment on this clonotype: This could be a read error, since a much larger clone is one nucleotide away. The chain employs TRBV7-2 and TRBJ2-7, with 14 bases lining up with TRBD2. The CDR3 covers 16 residues. Losses at the gene ends were 5 bases for V and 4 bases for J; bases not matched to a gene: 7. Germline V gene sequence: CDR1 SGHTA, CDR2 FQGNSA. The CDR3 here is CASSLWTSGGLYEQYF. CDR3 sequence (DNA): TGTGCCAGCAGCCTGTGGACTAGCGGGGGGTTATACGAGCAGTACTTC.

This clonotype was seen a single time. Sequence at one end of the junction differs from germline and may be a read error. The V and J genes are TRBV19 and TRBJ2-7; a possible D gene is TRBD2 (6 bases). Germline V lookup: CDR1 LNHDA, CDR2 SQIVND (reference sequence). The CDR3 has 14 residues. CDR3 coding DNA: TGTGCCAGTAGTATTTCGGCGGGATCCTACGGGCAGTACTTC. The encoded protein is CASSISAGSYGQYF.

On this clonotype: This may stem from a read error, because a much larger clone lies one nucleotide away. The V call is TRBV6-5, the J call TRBJ1-4, with a weak D call TRBD1 (6 bases). The CDR3 runs to 16 residues. The V gene's germline CDR1 is MNHEY and CDR2 SVGAGI. The CDR3, as DNA: TGTGCCAGCAGTTACTCGCAGGGGCTCACTAAAGAAAAACTGTTTTTT. This sequence encodes CASSYSQGLTKEKLFF.

This clonotype was detected many times. V usage is TRBV6-5 and J usage is TRBJ2-2; TRBD1 might be the D (6 bases). Trimming removed 1 base at V and 6 bases at J, with 6 bases between. The CDR3 contains 13 residues. Germline CDR1 reads MNHEY; CDR2 reads SVGAGI. The DNA for the CDR3 is TGTGCCAGCAGTTACTGGGGGCCCGGGGAGCTGTTTTTT. Translation gives CASSYWGPGELFF.

This clonotype was found many times. The V and J genes are TRBV12-3 or TRBV12-4 and TRBJ2-1, with a tentative D call TRBD2 (5 bases). V shed 6 bases and J shed 8 bases, with 11 bases lying between them. The CDR3 length is 12 residues. CDR3 sequence (DNA): TGTGCCAGCAGGACGAGTAGCGATGAGCAGTTCTTC. Amino acid sequence: CASRTSSDEQFF.

The chain combines TRBV6-1 with TRBJ2-7; either TRBD1 or TRBD2 may supply D (5 bases each). Germline V gives CDR1 MNHNS, CDR2 SASEGT. The germline V and J ends were trimmed by 6 bases and 9 bases, with 24 bases remaining between them. This CDR3 is 15 amino acids long. The CDR3, as DNA: TGTGCCAGCAGCGAGGGCCAGGGTCGCTCCTCCGCGCAGTACTTC. Its translation is CASSEGQGRSSAQYF.

Ten or more counts support this clonotype. This sequence joins TRBV6-5 and TRBJ1-5; TRBD1 agrees at 7 bases. Per the germline V gene, CDR1 is MNHEY and CDR2 is SVGAGI. V trimming: 6 bases; J trimming: 4 bases; junction bases outside the gene matches: 12. The CDR3 has 16 residues. CDR3 amino acids: CASSPSMGQTNQPQHF. The CDR3 DNA sequence: TGTGCCAGCAGCCCATCTATGGGACAGACGAATCAGCCCCAGCATTTT.

Concerning this clonotype: A much larger clone sits a single nucleotide away, making a read error possible. The V and J genes are TRBV7-9 and TRBJ1-1; D ambiguous. Per germline, CDR1 SEHNR and CDR2 FQNEAQ (reference sequence). The CDR3 sequence is 14 residues long. DNA for the CDR3: TGTGCCAGCAGCTTTGAGGGTTCGGGCACTGAAGCTCTCTTT. Translating it yields CASSFEGSGTEALF.

As concerns this clonotype: A much larger clone differs from this one at a single base, so this may be a read error. The gene calls are TRBV28 and TRBJ1-5; maybe TRBD1 (5 bases). This CDR3 comprises 16 residues. Germline V gene data show CDR1 as MDHEN and CDR2 as SYDVKM. The CDR3 reads CASSFSYQGLQQPQRF. The CDR3 DNA sequence: TGTGCCAGCAGTTTCTCTTATCAGGGTTTACAGCAGCCCCAGCGTTTT.

This clonotype was counted ten times or more. V and J are TRBV29-1 and TRBJ1-1, with D unclear. V was trimmed by 1 base and J by 5 bases, leaving 14 bases between them. Germline V gene sequence: CDR1 SQVTM, CDR2 ANQGSEA. CDR3 length: 14 residues. The CDR3: CSVEGALGGTEAFF. The CDR3 region has the DNA TGCAGCGTTGAAGGGGCGCTAGGAGGGACTGAAGCTTTCTTT.